This T cell receptor beta chain was sequenced in a study of CD8+CD57+ T cells in acquired aplastic anemia. Study-level background: Mean yield of DNA from sorted CD4+ and CD8+ cells was 3.2 ug. Read counts for CD4+ cells (from healthy donors) averaged about 10 million. Study conclusions and caveats: About 30 CD8+ CDR3 sequences occurred in both the patients and the controls. Controls did not differ significantly from patients in CD8+ Simpson's diversity.

This CDR3 is built from 16 residues. Germline CDR1 reads SEHNR; CDR2 reads FQNEAQ (reference sequence). CDR3 and TCR beta VDJ profiling relied on genomic DNA as the template. TCRdb analysed the reads with MiXCR anew, one entry per CDR3 protein. The sample includes hundreds of thousands of distinct CDR3 sequences, around 68% of them seen just once. For this clonotype: Its target is not known. One end of the junction varies from germline; a read error may be responsible.

This sequence was found in a human donor in good health, serving as a control. The chain combines TRBV7-9 with TRBJ2-3, with 7 bases matching TRBD2. The sequenced sample consisted of sorted CD4+, CD8+, or CD8+CD57+ T cells (not recorded which) from PBMCs. CDR3 sequence reads: CASSLGVGTIPDMQYF. In DNA form, the CDR3 reads TGTGCCAGCAGCTTAGGAGTAGGGACTATACCAGATATGCAGTATTTT.